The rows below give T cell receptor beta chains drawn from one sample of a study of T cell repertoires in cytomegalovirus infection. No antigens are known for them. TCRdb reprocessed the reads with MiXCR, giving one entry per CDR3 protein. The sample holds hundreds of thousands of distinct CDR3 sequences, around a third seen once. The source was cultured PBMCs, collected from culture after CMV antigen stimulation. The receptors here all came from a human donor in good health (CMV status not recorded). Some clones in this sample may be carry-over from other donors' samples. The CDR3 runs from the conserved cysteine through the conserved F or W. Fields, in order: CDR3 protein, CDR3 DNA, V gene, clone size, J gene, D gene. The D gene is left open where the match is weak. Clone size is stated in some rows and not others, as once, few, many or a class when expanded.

CDR3: CASSLGDRGFTEAFF
DNA: TGTGCCAGCAGCTTAGGCGACAGGGGGTTTACTGAAGCTTTCTTT
V: TRBV7-9
size: NA
J: TRBJ1-1
D: TRBD1

CDR3: CASSFPGQRNYGYTF
DNA: TGTGCCAGCAGCTTCCCCGGACAGAGAAACTATGGCTACACCTTC
V: TRBV7-9
size: NA
J: TRBJ1-2
D: NA

CDR3: CASSLVGDYEQYF
DNA: TGTGCCAGCAGCTTGGTGGGGGATTACGAGCAGTACTTC
V: TRBV5-5
size: few
J: TRBJ2-7
D: NA

CDR3: CASSENDRGYTF
DNA: TGTGCCAGCAGTGAAAATGACAGGGGCTACACCTTC
V: TRBV6-1
size: few
J: TRBJ1-2
D: NA

CDR3: CATSRDGVAGELFF
DNA: TGTGCCACCAGCAGAGATGGGGTGGCCGGGGAGCTGTTTTTT
V: TRBV15
size: few
J: TRBJ2-2
D: NA

CDR3: CATSGEQLNEKLFF
DNA: TGTGCCACCAGTGGGGAACAGTTGAATGAAAAACTGTTTTTT
V: TRBV15
size: few
J: TRBJ1-4
D: NA

CDR3: CASSQETGTDTQYF
DNA: TGTGCCAGCAGCCAAGAAACGGGCACAGATACGCAGTATTTT
V: TRBV3-1
size: NA
J: TRBJ2-3
D: NA

CDR3: CSALVLWDTEAFF
DNA: TGCAGTGCTCTAGTGTTGTGGGACACTGAAGCTTTCTTT
V: TRBV20-1
size: NA
J: TRBJ1-1
D: NA

CDR3: CASSPQGLLDTEAFF
DNA: TGTGCCAGCAGCCCGCAGGGACTATTAGACACTGAAGCTTTCTTT
V: TRBV5-6
size: NA
J: TRBJ1-1
D: NA

CDR3: CSAMDRASSPLHF
DNA: TGCAGTGCTATGGACAGAGCCTCTTCACCCCTCCACTTT
V: TRBV20-1
size: NA
J: TRBJ1-6
D: NA

CDR3: CASSLSTWNSPLHF
DNA: TGTGCCAGCAGCTTGTCGACCTGGAATTCACCCCTCCACTTT
V: TRBV7-2
size: few
J: TRBJ1-6
D: NA

CDR3: CASSLERGPGEQYF
DNA: TGTGCCAGCAGCCTCGAGCGGGGCCCTGGCGAGCAGTACTTC
V: TRBV7-2
size: NA
J: TRBJ2-7
D: TRBD2

CDR3: CASSPVAGGDEQFF
DNA: TGTGCCAGCAGCCCTGTAGCGGGGGGGGATGAGCAGTTCTTC
V: TRBV7-2
size: NA
J: TRBJ2-1
D: TRBD2

CDR3: CASSPRPGTNYGYTF
DNA: TGTGCCAGCAGCCCCCGCCCCGGGACCAACTATGGCTACACCTTC
V: TRBV9
size: NA
J: TRBJ1-2
D: NA

CDR3: CASSSVESRVTNEKLFF
DNA: TGTGCCAGCAGTAGCGTGGAGTCCAGGGTAACTAATGAAAAACTGTTTTTT
V: TRBV12-3/TRBV12-4
size: NA
J: TRBJ1-4
D: NA

CDR3: CSAEKVRGLKSYNEQFF
DNA: TGCAGTGCTGAGAAGGTTCGGGGATTAAAAAGTTACAATGAGCAGTTCTTC
V: TRBV29-1
size: NA
J: TRBJ2-1
D: NA

CDR3: CASSSTVSTEAFF
DNA: TGCGCCAGCAGCTCTACAGTTTCCACTGAAGCTTTCTTT
V: TRBV4-3
size: NA
J: TRBJ1-1
D: NA

CDR3: CASSRQGYEKLFF
DNA: TGTGCCAGCAGTCGACAAGGGTACGAAAAACTGTTTTTT
V: TRBV7-8
size: many
J: TRBJ1-4
D: NA

CDR3: CASNWQLNTEAFF
DNA: TGTGCCAGCAACTGGCAGCTGAACACTGAAGCTTTCTTT
V: TRBV2
size: few
J: TRBJ1-1
D: NA

CDR3: CASSLGRAVGQFF
DNA: TGTGCCAGCAGCTTGGGCCGGGCCGTCGGGCAGTTCTTC
V: TRBV7-9
size: NA
J: TRBJ2-1
D: NA

CDR3: CASSYSPREETQYF
DNA: TGTGCCAGCAGTTACTCGCCGCGAGAAGAGACCCAGTACTTC
V: TRBV6-6
size: few
J: TRBJ2-5
D: NA

CDR3: CASSPWDSTGELFF
DNA: TGCGCCAGCAGCCCATGGGACAGCACCGGGGAGCTGTTTTTT
V: TRBV5-1
size: NA
J: TRBJ2-2
D: TRBD1

CDR3: CASNTYSGGYTF
DNA: TGTGCCAGTAATACCTACAGCGGGGGCTACACCTTC
V: TRBV19
size: NA
J: TRBJ1-2
D: NA

CDR3: CASSSTGASTDTQYF
DNA: TGTGCCAGCAGCAGCACGGGGGCTAGCACAGATACGCAGTATTTT
V: TRBV7-6
size: many
J: TRBJ2-3
D: NA

CDR3: CASSDEREPSYEQYF
DNA: TGTGCCAGCAGTGATGAGCGGGAGCCATCCTACGAGCAGTACTTC
V: TRBV2
size: NA
J: TRBJ2-7
D: TRBD2

CDR3: CASSFWAGAGNEQFF
DNA: TGTGCCAGCAGCTTCTGGGCGGGAGCTGGGAATGAGCAGTTCTTC
V: TRBV7-6
size: few
J: TRBJ2-1
D: TRBD2

CDR3: CAISETSGDNEQFF
DNA: TGTGCCATCAGTGAGACTAGCGGAGACAATGAGCAGTTCTTC
V: TRBV10-3
size: NA
J: TRBJ2-1
D: TRBD2

CDR3: CASSLVASGGATDTQYF
DNA: TGTGCCAGCAGCTTAGTTGCTAGCGGGGGGGCGACAGATACGCAGTATTTT
V: TRBV7-8
size: NA
J: TRBJ2-3
D: TRBD2

CDR3: CASSLRPLGLAGQQYF
DNA: TGTGCCAGCAGCTTAAGGCCCCTGGGACTAGCGGGCCAGCAGTACTTC
V: TRBV7-2
size: few
J: TRBJ2-7
D: TRBD2

CDR3: CASSLVSSRNTEAFF
DNA: TGCGCCAGCAGCTTGGTGTCTTCCCGGAACACTGAAGCTTTCTTT
V: TRBV5-1
size: NA
J: TRBJ1-1
D: NA

CDR3: CASSSQGVLGYTF
DNA: TGTGCCAGCAGCTCGCAAGGGGTTTTGGGCTACACCTTC
V: TRBV5-4
size: NA
J: TRBJ1-2
D: NA

CDR3: CASSKGLAVSTDTQYF
DNA: TGTGCCAGCAGCAAAGGACTAGCGGTATCAACAGATACGCAGTATTTT
V: TRBV7-2
size: few
J: TRBJ2-3
D: TRBD2

CDR3: CASTRGGGETQYF
DNA: TGTGCCAGCACCCGGGGGGGGGGAGAGACCCAGTACTTC
V: TRBV7-2
size: many
J: TRBJ2-5
D: TRBD2

CDR3: CASSLTGRPNEQYF
DNA: TGTGCCAGCAGTTTGACAGGGCGGCCCAACGAGCAGTACTTC
V: TRBV12-3/TRBV12-4
size: NA
J: TRBJ2-7
D: TRBD1

CDR3: CASILAKGNSPLHF
DNA: TGTGCCAGCATCCTCGCGAAGGGAAATTCACCCCTCCACTTT
V: TRBV6-6
size: few
J: TRBJ1-6
D: NA

CDR3: CASSWSGSGEKLFF
DNA: TGTGCCAGCAGTTGGTCGGGGTCAGGTGAAAAACTGTTTTTT
V: TRBV12-3/TRBV12-4
size: NA
J: TRBJ1-4
D: NA

CDR3: CASSQGGENSPLHF
DNA: TGTGCCAGCAGCCAAGGGGGAGAGAATTCACCCCTCCACTTT
V: TRBV3-1
size: NA
J: TRBJ1-6
D: NA

CDR3: CASPTALAKNIQYF
DNA: TGTGCCAGCCCGACCGCTTTAGCCAAAAACATTCAGTACTTC
V: TRBV12-3/TRBV12-4
size: few
J: TRBJ2-4
D: NA

CDR3: CATSDSDAAYEQYF
DNA: TGTGCCACCAGTGACTCAGACGCCGCCTACGAGCAGTACTTC
V: TRBV24-1
size: few
J: TRBJ2-7
D: NA

CDR3: CASSARERGAGTDTQYF
DNA: TGTGCCAGCAGCGCCCGGGAGAGGGGGGCCGGCACAGATACGCAGTATTTT
V: TRBV7-2
size: many
J: TRBJ2-3
D: NA

CDR3: CASRPGQKVYTEAFF
DNA: TGTGCCAGCCGACCGGGACAGAAAGTTTACACTGAAGCTTTCTTT
V: TRBV27
size: NA
J: TRBJ1-1
D: TRBD1

CDR3: CSARGRVQDYGYTF
DNA: TGCAGTGCCCGTGGGCGGGTCCAGGACTATGGCTACACCTTC
V: TRBV20-1
size: NA
J: TRBJ1-2
D: NA

CDR3: CASSLGGEINQPQHF
DNA: TGTGCCAGCAGTTTGGGGGGGGAGATCAATCAGCCCCAGCATTTT
V: TRBV12-3/TRBV12-4
size: few
J: TRBJ1-5
D: NA

CDR3: CASSFSQGSDNEQFF
DNA: TGCGCCAGCAGCTTTTCACAGGGGTCCGACAATGAGCAGTTCTTC
V: TRBV5-1
size: NA
J: TRBJ2-1
D: TRBD1

CDR3: CSARDYRQGTNTEAFF
DNA: TGCAGTGCTAGAGACTACCGACAGGGAACGAACACTGAAGCTTTCTTT
V: TRBV20-1
size: NA
J: TRBJ1-1
D: TRBD1

CDR3: CASSYGASETQYF
DNA: TGCGCCAGCAGCTATGGAGCTAGTGAGACCCAGTACTTC
V: TRBV5-1
size: NA
J: TRBJ2-5
D: NA

CDR3: CASRRTYEQYF
DNA: TGTGCCAGCAGGCGGACATACGAGCAGTACTTC
V: TRBV2
size: NA
J: TRBJ2-7
D: NA